Sequencing of this T cell receptor beta chain was carried out in a study of CD8 T cells in ankylosing spondylitis. Germline CDR1 is KGHDR and CDR2 is SFDVKD. The CDR3 spans 12 residues. Trimming left V 5 bases short and J 5 bases short, with 5 bases between. This clonotype was counted at least ten times. TCRdb re-called the 5' RACE reads with MiXCR, one entry per CDR3 protein. This table has hundreds of thousands of distinct CDR3 sequences, 7.5% to 9% appearing once. The specimen sequenced was blood, either unsorted or a sorted T cell fraction (not recorded which). This chain joins TRBV24-1 and TRBJ2-2; unclear D gene. The sequence was collected from a male donor with ankylosing spondylitis or in good health (not recorded which). CDR3 residues: CATSGTTGELFF. For the CDR3, the DNA is TGTGCCACCAGTGGAACGACCGGGGAGCTGTTTTTT.